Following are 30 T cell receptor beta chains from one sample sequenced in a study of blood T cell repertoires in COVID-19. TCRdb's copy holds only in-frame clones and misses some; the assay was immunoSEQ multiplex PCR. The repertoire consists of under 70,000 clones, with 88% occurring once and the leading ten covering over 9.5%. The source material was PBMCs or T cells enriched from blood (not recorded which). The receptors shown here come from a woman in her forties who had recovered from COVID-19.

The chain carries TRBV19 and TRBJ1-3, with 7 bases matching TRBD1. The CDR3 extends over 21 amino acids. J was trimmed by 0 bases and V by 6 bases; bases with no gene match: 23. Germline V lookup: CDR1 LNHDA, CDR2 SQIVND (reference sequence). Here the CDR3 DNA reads TGTGCCAGTAGCTTCCTACCCAGGGGCAGGGGGGCTTCTTACTCTGGAAACACCATATATTTT. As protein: CASSFLPRGRGASYSGNTIYF.

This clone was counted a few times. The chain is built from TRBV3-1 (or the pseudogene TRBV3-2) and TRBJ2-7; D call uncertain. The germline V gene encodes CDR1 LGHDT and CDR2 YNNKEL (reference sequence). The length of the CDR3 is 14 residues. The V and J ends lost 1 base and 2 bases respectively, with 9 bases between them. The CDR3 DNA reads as TGTGCCAGCAGCCAAGGGGCAGGCACCTACGAGCAGTACTTC. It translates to CASSQGAGTYEQYF.

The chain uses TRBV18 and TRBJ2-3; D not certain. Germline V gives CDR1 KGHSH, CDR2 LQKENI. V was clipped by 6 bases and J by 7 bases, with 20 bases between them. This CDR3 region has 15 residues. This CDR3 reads CASSSGPERLYTQYF. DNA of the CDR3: TGTGCCAGCTCCTCTGGCCCCGAACGTCTCTATACGCAGTATTTT.

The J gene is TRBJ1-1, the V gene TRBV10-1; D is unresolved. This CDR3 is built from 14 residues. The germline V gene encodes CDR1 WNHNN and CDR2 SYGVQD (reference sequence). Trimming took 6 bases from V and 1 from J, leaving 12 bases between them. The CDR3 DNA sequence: TGCGCCAGCAGGGCCCCCGGGGAGAACACTGAAGCTTTCTTT. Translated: CASRAPGENTEAFF.

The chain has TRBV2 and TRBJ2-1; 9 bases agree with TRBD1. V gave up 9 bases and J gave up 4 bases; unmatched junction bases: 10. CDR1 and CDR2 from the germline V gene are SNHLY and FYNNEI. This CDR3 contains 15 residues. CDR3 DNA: TGTGCCAGGGCCAAAGGGACAGGGAATTACAATGAGCAGTTCTTC. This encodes CARAKGTGNYNEQFF.

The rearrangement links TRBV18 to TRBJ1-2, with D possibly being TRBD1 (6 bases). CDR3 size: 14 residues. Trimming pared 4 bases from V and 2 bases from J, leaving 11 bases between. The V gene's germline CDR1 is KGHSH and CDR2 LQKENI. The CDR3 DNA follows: TGTGCCAGCTCACGTTCAGGGGAAAACTATGGCTACACCTTC. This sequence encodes CASSRSGENYGYTF.

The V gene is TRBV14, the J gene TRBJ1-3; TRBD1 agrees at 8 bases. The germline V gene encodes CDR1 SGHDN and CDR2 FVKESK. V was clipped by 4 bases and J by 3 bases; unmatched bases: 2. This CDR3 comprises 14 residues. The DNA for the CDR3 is TGTGCCAGCAGCCCTGGGACAGGTGGAAACACCATATATTTT. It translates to CASSPGTGGNTIYF.

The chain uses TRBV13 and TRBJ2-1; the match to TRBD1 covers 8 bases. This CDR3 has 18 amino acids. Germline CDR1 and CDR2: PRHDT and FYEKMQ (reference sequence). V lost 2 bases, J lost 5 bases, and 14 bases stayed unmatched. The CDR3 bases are TGTGCCAGCAGCTTAAGCGGGTATCGGGACAGGCGCGACAATGAGCAGTTCTTC. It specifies CASSLSGYRDRRDNEQFF.

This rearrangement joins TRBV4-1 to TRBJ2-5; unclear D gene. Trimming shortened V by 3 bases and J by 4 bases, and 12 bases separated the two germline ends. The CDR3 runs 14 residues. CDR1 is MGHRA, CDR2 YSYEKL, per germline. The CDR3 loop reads CASSHTMTGETQYF. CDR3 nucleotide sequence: TGCGCCAGCAGCCACACAATGACGGGAGAGACCCAGTACTTC.

The chain's CDR3 is CASSLEETPVLAKNIQYF. The CDR3 nucleotides are TGTGCCAGCAGCTTAGAAGAGACACCGGTACTAGCCAAAAACATTCAGTACTTC. The genes are TRBV13 and TRBJ2-4; no firm D call. There are 18 residues in the CDR3. Germline CDR1 reads PRHDT; CDR2 reads FYEKMQ (reference sequence). Trimming left V 1 base short and J 0 bases short, with 16 bases between.

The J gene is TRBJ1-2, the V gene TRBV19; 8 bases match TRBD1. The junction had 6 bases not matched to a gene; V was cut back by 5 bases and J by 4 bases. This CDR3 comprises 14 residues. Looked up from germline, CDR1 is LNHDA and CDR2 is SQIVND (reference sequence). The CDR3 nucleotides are TGTGCCAGTAGTCTGGACAGGGAAGGCTATGGCTACACCTTC. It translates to CASSLDREGYGYTF.

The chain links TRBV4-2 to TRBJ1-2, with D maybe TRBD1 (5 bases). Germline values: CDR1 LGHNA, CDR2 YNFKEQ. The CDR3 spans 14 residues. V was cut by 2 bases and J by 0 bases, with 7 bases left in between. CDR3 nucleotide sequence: TGTGCCAGCAGCCAAATAGGGGCTAACTATGGCTACACCTTC. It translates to CASSQIGANYGYTF.

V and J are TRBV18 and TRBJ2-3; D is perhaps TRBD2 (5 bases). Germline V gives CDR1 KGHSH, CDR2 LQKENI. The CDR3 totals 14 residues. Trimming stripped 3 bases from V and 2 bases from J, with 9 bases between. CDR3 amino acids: CASSPRGSTDTQYF. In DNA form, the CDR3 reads TGTGCCAGCTCACCCCGAGGGTCCACAGATACGCAGTATTTT.

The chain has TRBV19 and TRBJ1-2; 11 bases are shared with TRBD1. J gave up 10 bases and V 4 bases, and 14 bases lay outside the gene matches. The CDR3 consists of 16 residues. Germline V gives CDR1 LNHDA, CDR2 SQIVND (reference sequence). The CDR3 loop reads CASSTPQGQGVGDYTF. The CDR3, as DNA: TGTGCCAGTAGTACCCCTCAGGGACAGGGGGTGGGTGACTACACCTTC.

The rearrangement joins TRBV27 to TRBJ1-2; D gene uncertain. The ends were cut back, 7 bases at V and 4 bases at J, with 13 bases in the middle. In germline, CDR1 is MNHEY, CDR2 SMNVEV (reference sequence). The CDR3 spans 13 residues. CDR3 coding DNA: TGTGCCAGCACCCGGTTTGATGGCTATGGCTACACCTTC. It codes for CASTRFDGYGYTF.

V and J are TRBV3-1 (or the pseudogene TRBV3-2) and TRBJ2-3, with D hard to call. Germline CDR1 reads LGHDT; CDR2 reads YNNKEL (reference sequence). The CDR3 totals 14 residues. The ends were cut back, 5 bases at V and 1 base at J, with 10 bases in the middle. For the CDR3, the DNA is TGTGCCAGCAGCTCGCACTCCCGCACAGATACGCAGTATTTT. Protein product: CASSSHSRTDTQYF.

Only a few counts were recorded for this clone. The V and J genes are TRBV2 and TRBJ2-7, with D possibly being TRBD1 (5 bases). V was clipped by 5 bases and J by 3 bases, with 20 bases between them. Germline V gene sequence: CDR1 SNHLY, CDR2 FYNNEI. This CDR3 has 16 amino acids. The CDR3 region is CASSSSQGKNLYEQYF. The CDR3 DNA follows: TGTGCCAGCAGTTCTTCCCAGGGTAAGAATCTCTACGAGCAGTACTTC.

The CDR3 nucleotides read TGTGCCAGCAGTTTAGGACTAGCGGTGGAGACCCAGTACTTC. Translation: CASSLGLAVETQYF. This sequence joins TRBV6-2 or TRBV6-3 and TRBJ2-5; 10 bases map to TRBD2. CDR1 and CDR2 (germline): MNHEY, SVGEGT. After removal of 4 bases from V and 5 bases from J, the junction contained 4 bases not matched to a gene. The CDR3 sequence is 14 residues long.

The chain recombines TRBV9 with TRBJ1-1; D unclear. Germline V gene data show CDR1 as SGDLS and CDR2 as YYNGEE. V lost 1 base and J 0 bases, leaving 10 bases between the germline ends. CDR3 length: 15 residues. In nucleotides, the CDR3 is TGTGCCAGCAGCGTAATCACGGGTCTGAACACTGAAGCTTTCTTT. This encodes CASSVITGLNTEAFF.

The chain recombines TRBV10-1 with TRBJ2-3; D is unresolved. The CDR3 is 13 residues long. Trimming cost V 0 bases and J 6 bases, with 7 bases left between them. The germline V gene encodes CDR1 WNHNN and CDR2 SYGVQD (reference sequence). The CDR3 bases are TGCGCCAGCAGTGAGTCTAGCCCGGATACGCAGTATTTT. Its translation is CASSESSPDTQYF.

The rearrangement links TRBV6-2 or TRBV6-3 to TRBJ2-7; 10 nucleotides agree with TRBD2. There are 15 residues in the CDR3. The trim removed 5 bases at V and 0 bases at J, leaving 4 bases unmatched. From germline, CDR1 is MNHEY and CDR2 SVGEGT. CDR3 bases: TGTGCCAGCAGTGTAGCGGGGGGCGACTCCTACGAGCAGTACTTC. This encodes CASSVAGGDSYEQYF.

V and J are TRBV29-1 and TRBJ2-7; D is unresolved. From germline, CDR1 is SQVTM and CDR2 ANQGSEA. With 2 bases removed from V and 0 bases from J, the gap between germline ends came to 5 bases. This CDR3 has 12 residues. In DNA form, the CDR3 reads TGCAGCGTTGAATACAGCTCCTACGAGCAGTACTTC. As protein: CSVEYSSYEQYF.

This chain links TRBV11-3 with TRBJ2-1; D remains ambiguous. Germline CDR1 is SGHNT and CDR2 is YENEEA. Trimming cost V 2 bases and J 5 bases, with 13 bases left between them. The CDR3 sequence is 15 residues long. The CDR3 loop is CASSLYGLGDNEQFF. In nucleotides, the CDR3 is TGTGCCAGCAGCTTATACGGCCTAGGAGACAATGAGCAGTTCTTC.

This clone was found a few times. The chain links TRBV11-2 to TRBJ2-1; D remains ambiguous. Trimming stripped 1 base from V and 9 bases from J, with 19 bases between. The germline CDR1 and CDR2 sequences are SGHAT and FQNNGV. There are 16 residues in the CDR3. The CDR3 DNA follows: TGTGCCAGCAGCTTAGGCTCGTACCCTGATCTCGGTGAGCAGTTCTTC. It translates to CASSLGSYPDLGEQFF.

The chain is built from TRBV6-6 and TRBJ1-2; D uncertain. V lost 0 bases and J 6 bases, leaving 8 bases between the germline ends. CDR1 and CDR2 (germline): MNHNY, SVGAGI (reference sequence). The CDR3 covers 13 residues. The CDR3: CASSYSTGNGYTF. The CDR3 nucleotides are TGTGCCAGCAGTTACTCGACCGGGAATGGCTACACCTTC.

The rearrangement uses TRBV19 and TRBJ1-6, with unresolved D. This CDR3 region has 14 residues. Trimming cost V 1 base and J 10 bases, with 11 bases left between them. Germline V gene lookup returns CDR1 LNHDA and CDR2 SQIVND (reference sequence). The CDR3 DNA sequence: TGTGCCAGTAGTATAGGGGCAGGAGGGTCACCCCTCCACTTT. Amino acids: CASSIGAGGSPLHF.

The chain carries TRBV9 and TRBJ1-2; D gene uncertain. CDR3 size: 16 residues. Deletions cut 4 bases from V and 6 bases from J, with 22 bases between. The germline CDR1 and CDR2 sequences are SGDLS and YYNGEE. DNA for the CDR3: TGTGCCAGCAGCCTCCAACGAGACACCCCGGTAAATGGCTACACCTTC. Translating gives CASSLQRDTPVNGYTF.

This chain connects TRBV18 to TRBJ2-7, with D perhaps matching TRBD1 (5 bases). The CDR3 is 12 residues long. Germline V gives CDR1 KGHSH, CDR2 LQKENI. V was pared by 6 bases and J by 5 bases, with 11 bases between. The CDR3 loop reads CASSLRVDEQYF. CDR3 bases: TGTGCCAGCTCTCTCAGGGTCGACGAGCAGTACTTC.

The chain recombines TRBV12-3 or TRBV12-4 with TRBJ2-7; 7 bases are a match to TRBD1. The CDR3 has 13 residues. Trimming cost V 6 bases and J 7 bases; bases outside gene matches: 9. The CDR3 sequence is CASSPDRVEEQYF. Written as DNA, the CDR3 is TGTGCCAGCAGCCCCGACAGGGTTGAAGAGCAGTACTTC.

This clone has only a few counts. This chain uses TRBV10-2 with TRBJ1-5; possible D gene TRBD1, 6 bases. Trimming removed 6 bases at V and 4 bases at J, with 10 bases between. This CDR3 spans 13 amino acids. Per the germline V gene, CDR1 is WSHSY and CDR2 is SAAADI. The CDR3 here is CASSGQTNQPQHF. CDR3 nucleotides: TGCGCCAGCAGCGGACAGACAAATCAGCCCCAGCATTTT.